The entry below gives a single T cell receptor (beta chain) sequence along with its context. The source of the sample is a study of blood T cell repertoires in COVID-19. Per the authors' pipeline: The authors estimated nucleated cell counts from reference gene primer amplification. The assay was immunoSEQ multiplex PCR, and TCRdb's table has in-frame clones only and misses some. V and J calls and clone size follow that table, whereas D and trimming were derived from the DNA. The repertoire holds more than 300,000 clones, with 86% as singletons. CDR1 is SGHRS and CDR2 is YFSETQ in the germline V gene. The CDR3 runs 17 residues. The V and J ends lost 4 bases and 1 base, in that order; junction bases with no gene match: 11.

This clonotype was obtained from a woman aged 18-29 years who had recovered from COVID-19. The sample was PBMCs or T cells enriched from blood (not recorded which). The chain joins TRBV5-1 to TRBJ2-1; 7 nucleotides agree with TRBD2. In nucleotides, the CDR3 is TGCGCCAGCAGCCTAACCGTCTCGGGAGGTTCCTACAATGAGCAGTTCTTC. As protein: CASSLTVSGGSYNEQFF.